This entry lists 21 T cell receptor beta chains sequenced from one sample in a study of blood T cell repertoires in COVID-19. The protocol was immunoSEQ multiplex PCR, while the TCRdb copy is restricted to in-frame clones and leaves out a portion. Seen here are around 25,000 clones, roughly nine tenths observed once, and the top ten hold roughly 8.3%. The specimen was peripheral blood. These receptors were obtained from a human donor with active COVID-19. The donor label of this sample is uncertain.

V usage is TRBV7-9 and J usage is TRBJ1-1, with a tentative D call TRBD1 (5 bases). The CDR3 consists of 13 residues. CDR1 is SEHNR and CDR2 is FQNEAQ in the germline V gene (reference sequence). The ends were cut back, 2 bases at V and 4 bases at J, with 8 bases in the middle. This CDR3 reads CASSLKRGTEAFF. CDR3 bases: TGTGCCAGCAGCTTAAAAAGGGGCACTGAAGCTTTCTTT.

The chain joins TRBV6-5 to TRBJ1-5, with D possibly TRBD1 on 6 matching bases. V lost 6 bases and J 2 bases, leaving 11 bases between the germline ends. The CDR3 totals 14 residues. CDR1 MNHEY and CDR2 SVGAGI come from the germline V gene. The CDR3 DNA sequence: TGTGCCAGCAGCCGACAGGTTGGCAATCAGCCCCAGCATTTT. Translated: CASSRQVGNQPQHF.

The V and J genes are TRBV19 and TRBJ2-5, with 7 bases lining up with TRBD2. V was pared by 3 bases and J by 5 bases, with 6 bases of the junction left unmatched. The length of the CDR3 is 14 residues. The V gene's germline CDR1 is LNHDA and CDR2 SQIVND (reference sequence). The chain's CDR3 is CASSIGWGGETQYF. The CDR3 nucleotides are TGTGCCAGTAGTATTGGGTGGGGAGGGGAGACCCAGTACTTC.

The gene calls are TRBV5-4 and TRBJ2-1, with a tentative D call TRBD2 (5 bases). The CDR3 runs to 15 residues. Trimming left V 2 bases short and J 3 bases short, with 12 bases between. The germline V gene has CDR1 SGHNT and CDR2 YYREEE (reference sequence). In DNA, the CDR3 is TGTGCCAGCAGCTTCAGCGACGGGAACTACAATGAGCAGTTCTTC. Its translation: CASSFSDGNYNEQFF.

This chain uses TRBV5-1 with TRBJ2-3; the match to TRBD2 covers 12 bases. V dropped 4 bases and J dropped 6; count of bases not matched to a gene: 12. Per the germline V gene, CDR1 is SGHRS and CDR2 is YFSETQ. This CDR3 has 17 amino acids. The CDR3 sequence: CASSVDGLAGMGDTQYF. In nucleotides, the CDR3 is TGCGCCAGCAGCGTAGACGGACTAGCGGGAATGGGGGATACGCAGTATTTT.

The chain is built from TRBV4-2 and TRBJ1-2; D unclear. The V gene lost 1 base and the J gene lost 5 bases, with 8 bases spanning the gap. This CDR3 is 13 amino acids long. Germline V lookup: CDR1 LGHNA, CDR2 YNFKEQ. In DNA, the CDR3 is TGTGCCAGCAGCCAAGGAGGCGCTTATGGCTACACCTTC. Encoded protein: CASSQGGAYGYTF.

V usage is TRBV9 and J usage is TRBJ2-7, with 7 bases that match TRBD1. Germline loops: CDR1 SGDLS, CDR2 YYNGEE. CDR3 size: 14 residues. Trimming cost V 4 bases and J 4 bases; bases outside gene matches: 8. Written as DNA, the CDR3 is TGTGCCAGCAGCCTCCACCCGGACAGGTACGAGCAGTACTTC. Translation gives CASSLHPDRYEQYF.

This chain joins TRBV6-5 and TRBJ1-1, with 9 bases fitting TRBD1. Germline V gene lookup returns CDR1 MNHEY and CDR2 SVGAGI. CDR3 size: 13 residues. V trimming: 6 bases; J trimming: 7 bases; junction bases outside the gene matches: 6. The CDR3 DNA reads TGTGCCAGCAGCCCGGGGACAGGGAGTGAAGCTTTCTTT. Amino acid sequence: CASSPGTGSEAFF.

J is TRBJ1-5 and V is TRBV6-2 or TRBV6-3, with a weak D call TRBD1 (5 bases). The CDR3 totals 18 residues. The ends were cut back, 2 bases at V and 4 bases at J, with 21 bases in the middle. Germline CDR1 and CDR2: MNHEY and SVGEGT. CDR3 sequence: CASSYLAGWEVGNQPQHF. CDR3 coding DNA: TGTGCCAGCAGTTACCTGGCAGGGTGGGAGGTAGGGAATCAGCCCCAGCATTTT.

The gene calls are TRBV7-2 and TRBJ2-3, with 9 bases aligning to TRBD2. CDR1 and CDR2 from the germline V gene are SGHTA and FQGNSA. The CDR3 extends over 17 amino acids. After removal of 4 bases from V and 5 bases from J, the junction contained 13 bases not matched to a gene. This CDR3 reads CASSSDTYASGEDTQYF. The CDR3 nucleotides are TGTGCCAGCAGCTCCGATACCTACGCTAGCGGGGAAGATACGCAGTATTTT.

CDR3: CATSDGTGPQHF. Written as DNA, the CDR3 is TGTGCCACCAGTGATGGGACAGGGCCCCAGCATTTT. The chain uses TRBV24-1 and TRBJ1-5, with 8 bases lining up with TRBD1. The CDR3 covers 12 residues. V trimming: 3 bases; J trimming: 9 bases; junction bases outside the gene matches: 0. In germline, CDR1 is KGHDR, CDR2 SFDVKD.

The V gene is TRBV27, the J gene TRBJ2-2; D might be TRBD1 (5 bases). This CDR3 is 15 amino acids long. V lost 7 bases and J lost 2, with 14 bases in between. From germline, CDR1 is MNHEY and CDR2 SMNVEV (reference sequence). CDR3 sequence: CASTLVGVNTGELFF. Here the CDR3 DNA reads TGTGCCAGCACCCTGGTAGGGGTTAACACCGGGGAGCTGTTTTTT.

The chain uses TRBV6-1 and TRBJ2-2; the D gene is possibly TRBD2 (5 bases). V was trimmed by 0 bases and J by 3 bases, leaving 5 bases between them. This CDR3 has 14 residues. Germline lookup yields CDR1 MNHNS and CDR2 SASEGT. CDR3 sequence reads: CASSEAGDTGELFF. The CDR3 nucleotides are TGTGCCAGCAGTGAAGCGGGAGACACCGGGGAGCTGTTTTTT.

The CDR3 loop is CASKRGTDRQTTSTDTQYF. CDR3 coding DNA: TGCGCCAGCAAGCGGGGGACGGATAGACAAACCACATCCACAGATACGCAGTATTTT. V and J are TRBV4-3 and TRBJ2-3; 8 bases fit TRBD2. The V and J ends lost 7 bases and 2 bases, in that order; junction bases with no gene match: 20. The CDR3 consists of 19 residues. The germline V gene encodes CDR1 LGHNA and CDR2 YSLEER.

The table lists this clone with a few counts. Written as DNA, the CDR3 is TGCGCCAGCAGCTGGGAGACAGGGTTGGCGGAGCAGTACTTC. It translates to CASSWETGLAEQYF. The gene calls are TRBV5-1 and TRBJ2-7, with 7 bases fitting TRBD1. V lost 3 bases and J lost 7; bases outside the gene matches: 10. Germline CDR1 SGHRS, CDR2 YFSETQ. This CDR3 comprises 14 residues.

This chain links TRBV27 with TRBJ1-5; D remains ambiguous. The CDR3 extends over 15 amino acids. CDR1 MNHEY and CDR2 SMNVEV come from the germline V gene (reference sequence). Between the trimmed V and J ends, which lost 4 bases and 3 bases, there was a span of 13 bases. CDR3 amino acids: CASSSRGYVNQPQHF. The CDR3, as DNA: TGTGCCAGCAGTTCCCGCGGGTATGTCAATCAGCCCCAGCATTTT.

The V gene is TRBV4-1, the J gene TRBJ1-6; D uncertain. The CDR3 sequence is 17 residues long. Germline CDR1 MGHRA, CDR2 YSYEKL. V shed 3 bases and J shed 8 bases, with 20 bases lying between them. The CDR3 DNA sequence: TGCGCCAGCAGCCATAGCCGGGTTCATAAAATGGATTCACCCCTCCACTTT. It codes for CASSHSRVHKMDSPLHF.

This clone was picked up a small number of times. The V call is TRBV6-5, the J call TRBJ1-5; D is perhaps TRBD1 (5 bases). The CDR3 runs to 14 residues. CDR1 is MNHEY, CDR2 SVGAGI, per germline. V lost 7 bases and J lost 5, with 15 bases in between. The CDR3 here is CASTFGAQDQPQHF. CDR3 sequence (DNA): TGTGCCAGCACATTTGGGGCACAGGATCAGCCCCAGCATTTT.

The rearrangement joins TRBV30 to TRBJ2-5, with D possibly matching TRBD1 (6 bases). Trimming took 8 bases from V and 0 from J, leaving 16 bases between them. This CDR3 region has 14 residues. Germline V gene lookup returns CDR1 GTSNPN and CDR2 SVGIG (reference sequence). CDR3 protein: CAHSGDKYQETQYF. Here the CDR3 DNA reads TGTGCCCACTCCGGGGACAAGTACCAAGAGACCCAGTACTTC.

The chain carries TRBV28 and TRBJ1-6, with 11 nucleotides matching TRBD1. Germline-derived CDR1 and CDR2 are MDHEN and SYDVKM. The trim removed 4 bases at V and 11 bases at J, leaving 10 bases unmatched. The CDR3 is 16 residues long. CDR3 nucleotide sequence: TGTGCCAGCAGTTCGGACGGAGGGACAGGGGGGGCACCCCTCCACTTT. Its translation is CASSSDGGTGGAPLHF.

This sequence joins TRBV11-3 and TRBJ2-7, with 7 bases that match TRBD1. The CDR3 length is 16 residues. The junction had 7 bases not matched to a gene; V was cut back by 0 bases and J by 2 bases. Germline V CDR1 and CDR2: SGHNT, YENEEA. The CDR3 DNA follows: TGTGCCAGCAGCTTAGAGCCGACAGGGATAGCCTACGAGCAGTACTTC. Its protein product is CASSLEPTGIAYEQYF.